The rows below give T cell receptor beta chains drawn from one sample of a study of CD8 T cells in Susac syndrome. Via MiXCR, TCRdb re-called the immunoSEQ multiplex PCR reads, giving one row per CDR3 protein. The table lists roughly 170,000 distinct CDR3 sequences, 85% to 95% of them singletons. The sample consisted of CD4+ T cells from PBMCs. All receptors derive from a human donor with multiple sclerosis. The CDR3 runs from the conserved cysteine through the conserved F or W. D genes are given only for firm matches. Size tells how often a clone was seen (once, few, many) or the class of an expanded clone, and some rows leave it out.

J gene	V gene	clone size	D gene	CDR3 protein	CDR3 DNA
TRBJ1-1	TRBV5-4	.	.	CASSARHGNLRAFF	TGTGCCAGCAGCGCAAGGCATGGGAATTTGAGAGCTTTCTTT
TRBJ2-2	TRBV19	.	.	CASSILEGVGELFF	TGTGCCAGTAGTATCCTCGAGGGAGTCGGGGAGCTGTTTTTT
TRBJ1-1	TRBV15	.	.	CATSRGGRWNTEAFF	TGTGCCACCAGCAGGGGAGGACGTTGGAACACTGAAGCTTTCTTT
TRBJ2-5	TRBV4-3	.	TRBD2	CASSQGTSGRWETQYF	TGCGCCAGCAGCCAAGGGACTAGCGGGAGGTGGGAGACCCAGTACTTC
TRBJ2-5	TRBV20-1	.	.	CSAFPPVSHQETQYF	TGCAGTGCTTTTCCCCCCGTCTCCCACCAAGAGACCCAGTACTTC
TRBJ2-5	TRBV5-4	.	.	CASSSGQKEETQYF	TGTGCCAGCAGCTCCGGACAGAAAGAAGAGACCCAGTACTTC
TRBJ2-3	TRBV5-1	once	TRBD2	CASSLGASGATDTQYF	TGCGCCAGCAGCTTGGGGGCTAGCGGGGCCACAGATACGCAGTATTTT
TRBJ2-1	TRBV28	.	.	CASSLPQYSYNEQFF	TGTGCCAGCAGTTTGCCCCAATACTCCTACAATGAGCAGTTCTTC
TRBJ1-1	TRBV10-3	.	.	CAISAGRNTEAFF	TGTGCCATCAGTGCCGGCAGGAACACTGAAGCTTTCTTT
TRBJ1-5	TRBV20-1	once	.	CSARGGDFNQPQHF	TGCAGTGCTAGAGGAGGAGACTTCAATCAGCCCCAGCATTTT
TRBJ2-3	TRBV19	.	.	CATGNSNTDTQYF	TGTGCCACCGGGAACTCCAACACAGATACGCAGTATTTT
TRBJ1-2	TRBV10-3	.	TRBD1	CAISEAGGDGYTF	TGTGCCATCAGTGAGGCAGGGGGGGATGGCTACACCTTC